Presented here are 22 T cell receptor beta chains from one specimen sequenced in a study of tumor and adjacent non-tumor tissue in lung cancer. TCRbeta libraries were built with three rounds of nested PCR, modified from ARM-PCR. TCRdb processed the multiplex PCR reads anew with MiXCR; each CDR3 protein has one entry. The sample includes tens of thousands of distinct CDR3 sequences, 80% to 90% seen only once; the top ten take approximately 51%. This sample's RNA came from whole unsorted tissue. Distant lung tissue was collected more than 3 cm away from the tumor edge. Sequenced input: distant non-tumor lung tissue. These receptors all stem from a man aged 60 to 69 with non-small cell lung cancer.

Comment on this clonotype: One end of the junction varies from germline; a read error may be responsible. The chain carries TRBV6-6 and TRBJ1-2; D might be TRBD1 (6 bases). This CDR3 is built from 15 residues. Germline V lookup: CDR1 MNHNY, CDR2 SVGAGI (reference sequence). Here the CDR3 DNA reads TGTACCAGCCGCACAGGGAATATGGGTGGGCCTGGCAACACCTTC. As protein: CTSRTGNMGGPGNTF.

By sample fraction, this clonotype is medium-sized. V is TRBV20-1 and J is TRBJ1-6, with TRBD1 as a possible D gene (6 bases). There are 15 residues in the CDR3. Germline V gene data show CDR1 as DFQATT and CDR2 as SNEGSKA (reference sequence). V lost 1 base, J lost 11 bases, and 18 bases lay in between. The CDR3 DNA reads TGCAGTGCTAGAGCCAAGGGGGTAAAAGTGACACCCCTCCACTTT. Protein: CSARAKGVKVTPLHF.

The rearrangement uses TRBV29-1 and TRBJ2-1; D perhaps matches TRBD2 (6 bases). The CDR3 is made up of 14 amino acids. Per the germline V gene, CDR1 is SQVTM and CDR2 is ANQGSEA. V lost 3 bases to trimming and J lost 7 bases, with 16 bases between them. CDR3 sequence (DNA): TGCAGCGTTGAGTTACTAGCCGGCCTGAATGAGCAGTTCTTC. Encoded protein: CSVELLAGLNEQFF.

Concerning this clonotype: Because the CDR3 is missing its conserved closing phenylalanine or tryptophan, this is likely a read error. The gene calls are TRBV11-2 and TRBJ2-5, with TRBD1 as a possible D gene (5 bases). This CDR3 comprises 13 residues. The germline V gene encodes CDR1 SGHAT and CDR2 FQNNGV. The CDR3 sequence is CASRSIGEEAQYL. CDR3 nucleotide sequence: TGTGCCAGCAGATCTATAGGGGAAGAGGCCCAGTACCTC.

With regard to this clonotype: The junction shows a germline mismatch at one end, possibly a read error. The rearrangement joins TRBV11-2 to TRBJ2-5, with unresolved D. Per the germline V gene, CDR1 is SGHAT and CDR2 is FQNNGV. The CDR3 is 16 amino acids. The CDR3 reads CARSSTVGGPKETQYF. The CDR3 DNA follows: TGTGCCAGGAGCTCCACAGTGGGTGGGCCAAAGGAGACCCAGTACTTC.

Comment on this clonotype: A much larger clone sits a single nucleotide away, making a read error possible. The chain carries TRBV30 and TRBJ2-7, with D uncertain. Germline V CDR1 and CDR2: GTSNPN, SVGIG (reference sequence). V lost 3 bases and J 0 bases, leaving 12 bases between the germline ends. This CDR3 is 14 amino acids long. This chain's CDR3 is CAWRPDTSSYEQYF. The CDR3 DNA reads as TGTGCCTGGAGACCCGACACGTCCTCCTACGAGCAGTACTTC.

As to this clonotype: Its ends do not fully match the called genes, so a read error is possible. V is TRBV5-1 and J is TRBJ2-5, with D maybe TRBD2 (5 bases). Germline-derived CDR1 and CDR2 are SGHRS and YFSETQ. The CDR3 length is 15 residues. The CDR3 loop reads CDSSLQAAEQETQYF. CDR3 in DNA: TGCGACAGCAGCTTGCAAGCGGCGGAACAAGAGACCCAGTACTTC.

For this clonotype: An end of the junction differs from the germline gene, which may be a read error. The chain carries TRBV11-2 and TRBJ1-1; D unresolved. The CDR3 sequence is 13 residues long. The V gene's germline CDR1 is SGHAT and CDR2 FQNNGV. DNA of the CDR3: TGTGCCAGTAGTCCGACCGCGTCCACTGAAGCATTCTTT. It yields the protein CASSPTASTEAFF.

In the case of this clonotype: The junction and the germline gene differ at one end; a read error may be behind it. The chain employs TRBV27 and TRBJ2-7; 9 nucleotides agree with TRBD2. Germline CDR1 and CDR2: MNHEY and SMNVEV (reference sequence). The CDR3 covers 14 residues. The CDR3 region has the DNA TGTGCCAGCAGTGCACTAGCGGGCTCCCACGAGCAGTACTTC. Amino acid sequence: CASSALAGSHEQYF.

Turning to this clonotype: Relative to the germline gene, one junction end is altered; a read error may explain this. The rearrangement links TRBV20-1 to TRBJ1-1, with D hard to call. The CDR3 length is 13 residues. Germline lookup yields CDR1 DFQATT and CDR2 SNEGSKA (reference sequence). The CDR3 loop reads CSAMRNVNTEAFF. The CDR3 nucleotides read TGTAGTGCTATGAGGAATGTGAACACTGAAGCTTTCTTT.

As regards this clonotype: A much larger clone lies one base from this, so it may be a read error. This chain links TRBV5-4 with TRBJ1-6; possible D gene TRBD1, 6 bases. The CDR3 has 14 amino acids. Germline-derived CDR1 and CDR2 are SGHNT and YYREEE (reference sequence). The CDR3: CASSPRGDGSRLHF. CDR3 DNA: TGTGCCAGCTCTCCCAGGGGAGATGGTTCACGCCTCCACTTT.

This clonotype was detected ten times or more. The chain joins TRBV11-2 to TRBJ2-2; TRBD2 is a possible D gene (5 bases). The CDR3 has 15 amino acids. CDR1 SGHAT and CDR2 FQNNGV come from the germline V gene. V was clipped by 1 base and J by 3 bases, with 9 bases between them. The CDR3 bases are TGTGCCAGCAGCTTAGCGGGGTATTACACCGGGGAGCTGTTTTTT. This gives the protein CASSLAGYYTGELFF.

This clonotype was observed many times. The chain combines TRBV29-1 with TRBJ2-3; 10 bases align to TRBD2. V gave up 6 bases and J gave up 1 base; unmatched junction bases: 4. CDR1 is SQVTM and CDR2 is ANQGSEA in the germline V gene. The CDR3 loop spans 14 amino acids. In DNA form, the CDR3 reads TGCAGCGTGGCCGGGACTAGCGGCACAGATACGCAGTATTTT. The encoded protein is CSVAGTSGTDTQYF.

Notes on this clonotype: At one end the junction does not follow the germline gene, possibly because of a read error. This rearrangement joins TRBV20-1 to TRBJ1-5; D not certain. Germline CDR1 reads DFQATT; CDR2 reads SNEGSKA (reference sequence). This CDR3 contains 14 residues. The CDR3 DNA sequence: TGCAGTCCTAGAGATCCCGGGAACAATCAGCTCCAGCATTTT. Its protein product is CSPRDPGNNQLQHF.

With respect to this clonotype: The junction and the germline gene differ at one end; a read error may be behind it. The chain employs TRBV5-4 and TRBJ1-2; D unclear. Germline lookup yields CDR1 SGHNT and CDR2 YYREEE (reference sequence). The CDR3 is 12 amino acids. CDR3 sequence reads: CASSLDNYGYIF. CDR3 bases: TGTGCCAGTAGCTTGGATAACTATGGCTACATCTTC.

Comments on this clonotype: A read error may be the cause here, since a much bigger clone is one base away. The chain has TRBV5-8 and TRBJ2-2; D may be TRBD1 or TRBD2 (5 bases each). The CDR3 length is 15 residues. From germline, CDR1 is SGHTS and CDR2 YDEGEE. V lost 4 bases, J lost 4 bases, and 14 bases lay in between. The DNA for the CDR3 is TGTGCCAGCAGCATGCTGGGGGAGAGCACCGGGGAGCTGTTTTTT. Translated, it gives CASSMLGESTGELFF.

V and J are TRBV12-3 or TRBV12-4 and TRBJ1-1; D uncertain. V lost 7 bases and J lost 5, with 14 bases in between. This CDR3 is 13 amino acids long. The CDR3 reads CASNFGSNTEAFF. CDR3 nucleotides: TGTGCCAGCAATTTTGGGTCGAATACTGAAGCTTTCTTT.

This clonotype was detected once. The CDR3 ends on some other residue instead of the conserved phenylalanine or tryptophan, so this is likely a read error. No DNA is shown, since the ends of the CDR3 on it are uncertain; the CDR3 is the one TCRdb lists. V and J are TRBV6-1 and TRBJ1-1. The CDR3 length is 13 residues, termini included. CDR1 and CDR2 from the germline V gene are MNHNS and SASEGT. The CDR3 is CVSSETESYRTFL.

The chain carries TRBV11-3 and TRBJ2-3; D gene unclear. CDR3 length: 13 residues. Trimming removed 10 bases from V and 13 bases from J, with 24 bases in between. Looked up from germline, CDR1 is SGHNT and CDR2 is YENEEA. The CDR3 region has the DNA TGTGCCACCACCTTAGAGACGAGAAGAGAGGAGTATTTT. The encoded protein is CATTLETRREEYF.

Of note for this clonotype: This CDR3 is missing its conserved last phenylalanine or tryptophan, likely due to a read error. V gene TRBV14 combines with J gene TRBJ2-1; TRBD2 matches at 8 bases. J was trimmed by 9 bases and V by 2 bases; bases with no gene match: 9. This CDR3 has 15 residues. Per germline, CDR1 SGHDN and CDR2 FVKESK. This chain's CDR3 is CASSQLAGSFSEQFL. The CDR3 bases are TGTGCCAGCAGCCAATTAGCGGGGAGTTTTAGTGAGCAGTTCTTG.

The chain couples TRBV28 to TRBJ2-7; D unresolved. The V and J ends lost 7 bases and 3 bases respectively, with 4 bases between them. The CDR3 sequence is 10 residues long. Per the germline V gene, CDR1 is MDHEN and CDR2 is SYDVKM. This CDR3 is CASTRYEQYF. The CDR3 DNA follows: TGTGCCAGCACTCGCTACGAGCAGTACTTC.

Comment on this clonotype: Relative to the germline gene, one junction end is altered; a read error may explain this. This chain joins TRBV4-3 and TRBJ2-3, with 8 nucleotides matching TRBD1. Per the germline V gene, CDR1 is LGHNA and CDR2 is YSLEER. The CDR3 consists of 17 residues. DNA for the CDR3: TGCACCAACAGCCGCCAGGTCGGGACAGGACTCACAGATACGCAGTATTTC. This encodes CTNSRQVGTGLTDTQYF.